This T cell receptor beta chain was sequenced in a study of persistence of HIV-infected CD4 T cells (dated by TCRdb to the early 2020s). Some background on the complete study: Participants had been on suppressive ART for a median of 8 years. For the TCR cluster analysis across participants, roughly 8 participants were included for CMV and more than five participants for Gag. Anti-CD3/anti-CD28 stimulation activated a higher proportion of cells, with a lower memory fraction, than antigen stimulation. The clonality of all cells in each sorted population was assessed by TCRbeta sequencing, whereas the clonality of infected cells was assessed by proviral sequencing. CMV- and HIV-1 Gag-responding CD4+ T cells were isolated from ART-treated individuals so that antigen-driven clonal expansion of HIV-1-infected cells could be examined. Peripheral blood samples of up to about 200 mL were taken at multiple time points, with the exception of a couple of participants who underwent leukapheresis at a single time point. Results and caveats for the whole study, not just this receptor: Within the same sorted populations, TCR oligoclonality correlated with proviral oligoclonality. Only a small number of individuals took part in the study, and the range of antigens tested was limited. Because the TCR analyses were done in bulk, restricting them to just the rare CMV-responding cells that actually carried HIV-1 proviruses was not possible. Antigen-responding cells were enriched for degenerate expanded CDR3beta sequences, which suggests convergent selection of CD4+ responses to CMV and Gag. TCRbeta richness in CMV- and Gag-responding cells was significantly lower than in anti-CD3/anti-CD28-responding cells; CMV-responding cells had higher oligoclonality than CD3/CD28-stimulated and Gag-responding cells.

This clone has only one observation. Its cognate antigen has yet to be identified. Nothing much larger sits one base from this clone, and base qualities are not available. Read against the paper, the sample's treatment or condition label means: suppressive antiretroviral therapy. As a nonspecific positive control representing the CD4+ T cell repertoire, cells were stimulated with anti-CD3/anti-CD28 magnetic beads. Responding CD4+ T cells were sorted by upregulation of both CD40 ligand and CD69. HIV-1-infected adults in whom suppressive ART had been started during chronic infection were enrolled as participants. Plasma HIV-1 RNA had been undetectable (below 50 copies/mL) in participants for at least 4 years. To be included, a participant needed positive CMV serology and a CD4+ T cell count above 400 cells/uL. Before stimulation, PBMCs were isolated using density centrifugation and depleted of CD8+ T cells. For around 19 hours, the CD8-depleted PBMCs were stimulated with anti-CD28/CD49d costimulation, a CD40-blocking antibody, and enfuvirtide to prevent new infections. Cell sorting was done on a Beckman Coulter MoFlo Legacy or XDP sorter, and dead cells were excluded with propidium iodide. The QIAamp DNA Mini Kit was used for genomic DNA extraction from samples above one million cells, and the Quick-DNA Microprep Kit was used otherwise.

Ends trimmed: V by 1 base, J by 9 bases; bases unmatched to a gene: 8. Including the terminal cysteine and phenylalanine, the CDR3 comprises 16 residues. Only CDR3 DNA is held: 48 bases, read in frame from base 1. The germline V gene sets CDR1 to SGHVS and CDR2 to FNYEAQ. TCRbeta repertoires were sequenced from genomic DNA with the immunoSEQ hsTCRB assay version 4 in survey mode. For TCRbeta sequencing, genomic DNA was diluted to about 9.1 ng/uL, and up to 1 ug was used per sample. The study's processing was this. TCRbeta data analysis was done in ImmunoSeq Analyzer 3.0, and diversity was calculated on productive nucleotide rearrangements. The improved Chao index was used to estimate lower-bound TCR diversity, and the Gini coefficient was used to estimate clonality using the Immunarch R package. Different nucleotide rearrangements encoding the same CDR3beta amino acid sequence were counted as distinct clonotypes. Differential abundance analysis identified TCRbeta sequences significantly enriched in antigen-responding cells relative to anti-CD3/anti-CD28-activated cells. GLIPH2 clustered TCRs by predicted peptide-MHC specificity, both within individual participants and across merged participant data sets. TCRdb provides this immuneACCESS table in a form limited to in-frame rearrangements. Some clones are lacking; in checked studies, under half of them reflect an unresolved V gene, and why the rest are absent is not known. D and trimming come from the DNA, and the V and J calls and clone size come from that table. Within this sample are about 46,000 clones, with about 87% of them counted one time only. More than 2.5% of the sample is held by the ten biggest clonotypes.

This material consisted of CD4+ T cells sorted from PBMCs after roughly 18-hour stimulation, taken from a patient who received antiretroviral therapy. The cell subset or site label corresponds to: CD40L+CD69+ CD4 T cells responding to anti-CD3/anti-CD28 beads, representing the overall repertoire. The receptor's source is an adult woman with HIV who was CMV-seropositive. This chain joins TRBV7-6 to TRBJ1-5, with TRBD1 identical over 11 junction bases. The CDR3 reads CASSLESGTGGLPQHF. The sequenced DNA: TGTGCCAGCAGCTTAGAATCGGGGACAGGGGGATTGCCCCAGCATTTT.